Listed below are T cell receptor beta chains from one sample, sequenced in a study of cytomegalovirus exposure and HLA in healthy donors. Sequencing used immunoSEQ multiplex PCR; TCRdb keeps in-frame clones, though not all of them. The sample includes 130,000 to 150,000 clones, just under 85% of them seen just once. The specimen was PBMCs. The receptors derive from a man in his forties or fifties in good health and CMV-seropositive. Both conserved end residues are part of each CDR3. The D gene is left open where the match is weak. Some rows have no size entry. The others give once, few or many, or a class for an expanded clone.

V,D,J,size,CDR3,DNA
TRBV18,-,TRBJ1-1,once,CASSPLGENTEAFF,TGTGCCAGCTCACCACTCGGGGAGAACACTGAAGCTTTCTTT
TRBV30,TRBD2,TRBJ2-2,-,CACTTSGSWAGELFF,TGTGCCTGTACCACTAGCGGGAGTTGGGCCGGGGAGCTGTTTTTT
TRBV7-8,TRBD1,TRBJ2-7,-,CASSYGQGHFYEQYF,TGTGCCAGCAGCTATGGACAGGGCCACTTCTACGAGCAGTACTTC
TRBV30,-,TRBJ2-5,-,CAWSPRETQYF,TGTGCCTGGAGTCCCCGGGAGACCCAGTACTTC
TRBV19,-,TRBJ2-2,few,CASSIDLTGELFF,TGTGCCAGTAGTATAGATCTAACCGGGGAGCTGTTTTTT
TRBV6-6,-,TRBJ1-5,-,CASTGSNQPQHF,TGTGCCAGCACAGGATCCAATCAGCCCCAGCATTTT
TRBV15,TRBD1,TRBJ1-6,-,CATSRDGQGRSPLHF,TGTGCCACCAGCAGAGACGGACAGGGGAGATCACCCCTCCACTTT
TRBV11-1,TRBD2,TRBJ2-5,once,CASNPSYAGGRETQYF,TGTGCCAGCAACCCGTCCTACGCGGGAGGGCGGGAGACCCAGTACTTC
TRBV9,TRBD2,TRBJ2-1,-,CASSSRTSGRVEQFF,TGTGCCAGCAGCTCCAGGACTAGCGGGAGGGTTGAGCAGTTCTTC
TRBV7-9,-,TRBJ2-7,-,CAGSLVSGGAYKQYF,TGTGCCGGCAGCTTAGTGTCGGGGGGCGCCTACAAGCAGTACTTC
TRBV4-3,-,TRBJ2-7,-,CASSRDFAYEQYF,TGCGCCAGCAGCCGGGACTTTGCCTACGAGCAGTACTTC
TRBV7-2,-,TRBJ1-1,-,CASSSPGDTEAFF,TGTGCCAGCAGCTCACCGGGGGATACTGAAGCTTTCTTT
TRBV10-1,TRBD1,TRBJ2-1,-,CASQRGQGSDEQFF,TGCGCCAGCCAACGGGGACAGGGGAGCGATGAGCAGTTCTTC
TRBV6-6,TRBD2,TRBJ2-7,-,CASIYGAGVDEQYF,TGTGCCAGCATCTACGGGGCGGGAGTGGACGAGCAGTACTTC
TRBV7-9,-,TRBJ1-2,-,CASSRDRGYTF,TGTGCCAGCAGCAGAGACAGGGGCTACACCTTC
TRBV7-2,-,TRBJ2-7,-,CASSVTGEQYF,TGTGCCAGCAGTGTCACAGGAGAGCAGTACTTC
TRBV27,TRBD2,TRBJ2-7,-,CASSLRTSGYYEQYF,TGTGCCAGCAGTTTACGGACTAGCGGATACTACGAGCAGTACTTC
TRBV27,-,TRBJ2-7,-,CASSLSRTGAYEQYF,TGTGCCAGCAGTTTATCGCGGACGGGAGCCTACGAGCAGTACTTC
TRBV4-1,TRBD1,TRBJ1-5,-,CASSQIDRVDQPQHF,TGCGCCAGCAGCCAGATTGACAGGGTGGATCAGCCCCAGCATTTT
TRBV9,-,TRBJ1-1,-,CASSVGPPGNTEAFF,TGTGCCAGCAGCGTAGGCCCCCCGGGGAACACTGAAGCTTTCTTT
TRBV6-1,TRBD2,TRBJ2-1,-,CASSPSGGTYNEQFF,TGTGCCAGCAGTCCTAGCGGAGGAACCTACAATGAGCAGTTCTTC
TRBV15,-,TRBJ1-1,once,CATSRDLKTGNTEAFF,TGTGCCACCAGCAGAGACCTCAAGACAGGTAACACTGAAGCTTTCTTT
TRBV19,TRBD1,TRBJ2-2,-,CASIPGQLRNTGELFF,TGTGCCAGTATCCCGGGACAGCTGAGGAACACCGGGGAGCTGTTTTTT
TRBV5-1,TRBD1,TRBJ1-4,-,CASRRTGGGLTNEKLFF,TGCGCCAGCAGGAGGACAGGGGGCGGATTGACTAATGAAAAACTGTTTTTT
TRBV13,-,TRBJ1-1,-,CASGRNGNTEAFF,TGTGCCAGCGGGCGAAATGGGAACACTGAAGCTTTCTTT
TRBV9,TRBD1,TRBJ2-1,-,CASSVTGGGWGYEQFF,TGTGCCAGCAGCGTTACAGGGGGAGGTTGGGGCTATGAGCAGTTCTTC
TRBV2,-,TRBJ1-2,-,CASSVVALRKGYTF,TGTGCCAGCAGTGTGGTGGCACTAAGGAAAGGCTACACCTTC
TRBV5-1,TRBD2,TRBJ2-3,-,CASERGGNTDTQYF,TGCGCCAGCGAGCGGGGGGGAAACACAGATACGCAGTATTTT
TRBV18,-,TRBJ1-1,-,CASSPWPGAATEAFF,TGTGCCAGCTCACCATGGCCAGGGGCGGCCACTGAAGCTTTCTTT
TRBV4-1,TRBD1,TRBJ2-3,-,CASSQSNPGQGVTDTQYF,TGCGCCAGCAGCCAATCAAACCCGGGACAGGGGGTTACAGATACGCAGTATTTT
TRBV6-5,-,TRBJ1-5,-,CASSYSRSNQPQHF,TGTGCCAGCAGTTACTCGCGGTCCAATCAGCCCCAGCATTTT
TRBV18,-,TRBJ2-1,few,CASSPPSASSYNEQFF,TGTGCCAGCTCACCACCCAGCGCTAGCTCCTACAATGAGCAGTTCTTC
TRBV12-2,-,TRBJ2-2,-,CASRLEARDTTGELFF,TGTGCAAGTCGCTTAGAAGCGCGGGATACCACCGGGGAGCTGTTTTTT
TRBV5-1,TRBD1,TRBJ2-1,-,CASNLLQGANEQFF,TGCGCCAGCAATCTTTTACAGGGGGCGAATGAGCAGTTCTTC
TRBV19,-,TRBJ2-3,-,CASSRADTQYF,TGTGCCAGTAGTCGAGCAGATACGCAGTATTTT
TRBV5-1,TRBD2,TRBJ2-7,few,CASSSAGGLKQYF,TGCGCCAGCAGCTCAGCGGGAGGGCTAAAGCAGTACTTC
TRBV6-5,-,TRBJ1-1,few,CASSYRRNTEAFF,TGTGCCAGCAGTTACCGGAGGAACACTGAAGCTTTCTTT
TRBV2,TRBD2,TRBJ2-7,-,CASSPTSGAFYEQYF,TGTGCCAGCAGTCCGACTAGCGGGGCCTTCTACGAGCAGTACTTC
TRBV5-6,TRBD1,TRBJ2-5,-,CASSPGTGRRETQYF,TGTGCCAGCAGCCCCGGGACAGGGCGCCGGGAGACCCAGTACTTC
TRBV11-2,-,TRBJ2-3,-,CASRTEGTDTQYF,TGTGCCAGTCGGACCGAGGGAACAGATACGCAGTATTTT
TRBV6-6,-,TRBJ1-1,-,CASSSGGAPNTEAFF,TGTGCCAGCAGTTCGGGGGGGGCCCCGAACACTGAAGCTTTCTTT
TRBV7-2,TRBD1,TRBJ2-3,-,CASSLDRQGQQYF,TGTGCCAGCAGCTTAGACCGACAGGGGCAGCAGTATTTT
TRBV27,TRBD1,TRBJ2-2,once,CASSRTGGELFF,TGTGCCAGCAGCCGGACAGGCGGGGAGCTGTTTTTT
TRBV27,-,TRBJ2-1,once,CASSRGYNEQFF,TGTGCCAGCAGCAGGGGCTACAATGAGCAGTTCTTC
TRBV27,-,TRBJ2-7,-,CASGDLNSRHEQYF,TGTGCCAGCGGCGACCTTAACAGTAGGCACGAGCAGTACTTC
TRBV7-9,-,TRBJ2-7,-,CASSPTGYEQYF,TGTGCCAGCAGCCCGACTGGCTACGAGCAGTACTTC
TRBV6-5,-,TRBJ1-5,-,CASSTQPGGNQPQHF,TGTGCCAGCAGTACACAGCCGGGAGGGAATCAGCCCCAGCATTTT
TRBV18,TRBD1,TRBJ1-3,-,CASSPGQGTNTIYF,TGTGCCAGCTCACCAGGACAGGGTACGAACACCATATATTTT
TRBV5-8,TRBD1,TRBJ1-2,-,CASTLRQGGGYTF,TGTGCCAGCACCCTTCGACAGGGCGGTGGCTACACCTTC
TRBV7-3,TRBD2,TRBJ2-5,-,CASSVRAGAGETQYF,TGTGCCAGCAGCGTTAGGGCGGGAGCGGGAGAGACCCAGTACTTC
TRBV11-2,-,TRBJ2-7,-,CASSLGGGSSYEQYF,TGTGCCAGCAGCTTGGGCGGTGGGAGCTCCTACGAGCAGTACTTC
TRBV9,TRBD1,TRBJ1-6,-,CASRGTDLDNSPLHF,TGTGCCAGTCGCGGGACAGACCTGGATAATTCACCCCTCCACTTT
TRBV5-6,TRBD2,TRBJ2-1,-,CASSRTSGRLGTNEQFF,TGTGCCAGCAGCCGGACTAGCGGGAGGTTGGGGACCAATGAGCAGTTCTTC